The 4 T cell receptor beta chains given below trace back to one sample, sequenced in a study of T cells generated in artificial thymic organoids. Semi-nested PCR with reverse primers in the TRAC or TRBC constant regions amplified each chain separately. MiXCR, run by TCRdb on the 5' RACE reads, gives a single entry per CDR3 protein. The repertoire has 2,000 to 2,500 distinct CDR3 sequences, roughly 12% of them found once; the top ten carry 2.5% to 3.5%. Sequenced sample: naive CD8+ T cells from the thymus. Described subset: CD3+TCRalphabeta+CD8SP T cells; for blood, CD45RO-CCR7+ naive CD8+ T cells. Source of these receptors: a human donor who gave cord blood stem cells for thymic organoid culture, a cardiac surgery patient who gave postnatal thymus, or a blood donor (not recorded which).

This clonotype qualifies as medium-sized (0.01 to 0.1%). J is TRBJ2-1 and V is TRBV25-1, with TRBD1 matching 9 bases. The CDR3 is made up of 14 amino acids. Germline CDR1 and CDR2: MGHDK and SYGVNS. J gave up 7 bases and V 8 bases, and 9 bases lay outside the gene matches. The CDR3: CASLQGALSNEQFF. CDR3 bases: TGTGCCAGCCTACAGGGGGCTCTGAGTAATGAGCAGTTCTTC.

In this sample, this clonotype is medium-sized. V and J are TRBV27 and TRBJ1-5, with 9 nucleotides matching TRBD1. V lost 5 bases, J lost 9 bases, and 8 bases stayed unmatched. The CDR3 sequence is 14 residues long. Germline V gene data show CDR1 as MNHEY and CDR2 as SMNVEV (reference sequence). The CDR3 reads CASSGGTGMRPQHF. In DNA, the CDR3 is TGTGCCAGCAGTGGAGGGACAGGGATGAGGCCCCAGCATTTT.

This clonotype was recorded a few times. The rearrangement joins TRBV3-1 to TRBJ2-7; D may match TRBD1 or TRBD2 (5 bases each). Trimming removed 3 bases at V and 3 bases at J, with 12 bases between. CDR3 length: 14 residues. Germline values: CDR1 LGHDT, CDR2 YNNKEL (reference sequence). CDR3 sequence (DNA): TGTGCCAGCAGCCATTATGGGGACGGCTACGAGCAGTACTTC. This translates into CASSHYGDGYEQYF.

This clonotype is classed as medium-sized (0.01 to 0.1%). V gene TRBV10-3 combines with J gene TRBJ2-5; D remains unclear. This CDR3 has 15 residues. With 2 bases removed from V and 1 base from J, the gap between germline ends came to 11 bases. Looked up from germline, CDR1 is ENHRY and CDR2 is SYGVKD. The CDR3 reads CAISEPERTQETQYF. CDR3 nucleotides: TGTGCCATCAGTGAGCCGGAGAGGACCCAAGAGACCCAGTACTTC.